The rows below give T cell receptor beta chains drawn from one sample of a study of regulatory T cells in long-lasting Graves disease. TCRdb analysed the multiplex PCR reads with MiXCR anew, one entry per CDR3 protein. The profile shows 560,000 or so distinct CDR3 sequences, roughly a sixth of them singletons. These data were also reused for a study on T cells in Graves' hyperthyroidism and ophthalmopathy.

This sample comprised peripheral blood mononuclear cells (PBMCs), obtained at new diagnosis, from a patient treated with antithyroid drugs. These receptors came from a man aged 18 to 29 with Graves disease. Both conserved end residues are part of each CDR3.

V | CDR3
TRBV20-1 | CSARGLAGDEQFF
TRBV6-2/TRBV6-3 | CASSYSGGGGRIGYTF
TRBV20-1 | CSAPTGSDTQYF
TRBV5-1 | CASSLEGFPDEQFF
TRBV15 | CATSEGLAEDEQFF
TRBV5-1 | CASSLVIDREADTQYF
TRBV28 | CASSFPAGTIYGYTF
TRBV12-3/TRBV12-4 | CASSSGRTDTDTQYF
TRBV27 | CASRFVGGGQPQHF
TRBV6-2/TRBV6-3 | CASSLNFLNEQFF
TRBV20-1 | CSADRGNEQFF
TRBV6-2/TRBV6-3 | CASSSGVSTDTQYF
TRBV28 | CASSFGAGVLEQYF
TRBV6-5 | CASSYERRPYNEQFF
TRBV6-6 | CASSYSRGPEQYF
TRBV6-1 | CARSPGPGRASGRVPYEQYF
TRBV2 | CASRERTDTQYF
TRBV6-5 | CASSYPTGLTDTQYF
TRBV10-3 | CAISESGLAGRGNEQFF
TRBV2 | CASRVRTGLNEKLFF
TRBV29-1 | CSVGLPGGTPPWQFF
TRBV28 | CASSLFRGMGGELFF
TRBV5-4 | CASSLESGRAGETQYF
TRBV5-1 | CASSSRPQGTYEQYF
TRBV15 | CATSRVVQGLSGNTIYF
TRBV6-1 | CAISPSDSYEQYF
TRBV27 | CASSLQWSDTEAFF
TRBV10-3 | CTISETDRNSYEQYF
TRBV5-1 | CASSSDRGENGYTF
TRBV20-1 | CSARTQTVPGNTIYF
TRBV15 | CATSSGDAGNSPLHF
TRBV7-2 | CASSLYGGKSNYGYTF
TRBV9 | CASSVGGISYEQYF
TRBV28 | CASSLPPRDWTGRLLAETYEQYF
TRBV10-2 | CASSESWGRGSPGANVLTF
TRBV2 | CASSEGLSWETQYF
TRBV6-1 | CASSEARGVEKLFF
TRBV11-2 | CASSLGPTGTGQETQYF
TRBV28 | CATQLTYYGYTF
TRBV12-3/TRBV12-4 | CASSSRVAEKLFF
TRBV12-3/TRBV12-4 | CASRTGGREKLFF
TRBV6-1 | CASSPQGSRLNQPQHF